These T cell receptor beta chains were read from a single sample in a study of shared clonotypes between healthy human individuals. This table comes from immunoSEQ multiplex PCR, and its TCRdb copy is limited to in-frame clones, with some not included. The profile covers approximately 1.5 million clones, with less than 99% appearing a single time and roughly 0.35% taken by the ten largest. Sequenced material: naive CD4+ T cells sorted from blood. Receptor source: a man aged 30 to 45 in good health. Each CDR3 is given with its conserved first and last residue. Each record gives: V gene, J gene, CDR3 protein.

TRBV4-3	TRBJ2-7	CASSLNSGTYEQYF
TRBV6-4	TRBJ2-1	CASGTGDANEQFF
TRBV2	TRBJ2-2	CASSSGRRGTGELFF
TRBV28	TRBJ1-2	CASDGNYGYTF
TRBV27	TRBJ2-5	CASSLAGGETQYF
TRBV6-1	TRBJ2-7	CASSSKTGGSYEQYF
TRBV5-1	TRBJ2-3	CASSLEQITDTQYF
TRBV29-1	TRBJ2-7	CSARVEQYF
TRBV10-1	TRBJ2-7	CASSESRGPGFGEQYF
TRBV7-9	TRBJ2-3	CASSLGFFTDTQYF
TRBV5-1	TRBJ1-2	CASSLGTGSGYTF
TRBV4-1	TRBJ2-7	CASSQDPMSLVAYEQYF
TRBV6-1	TRBJ2-5	CASNPGLAGEETQYF
TRBV29-1	TRBJ1-4	CSANRQGNEKLFF
TRBV5-1	TRBJ1-2	CASSLSGARDCYTF
TRBV5-4	TRBJ2-7	CASSLVLGQGSYEQYF
TRBV14	TRBJ2-1	CASSLLAGGPYEQFF
TRBV30	TRBJ2-5	CAWSPALAGVIIRETQYF
TRBV2	TRBJ2-2	CASSEVSGNTGELFF
TRBV4-3	TRBJ2-3	CASSQAPLAGADTQYF
TRBV9	TRBJ1-2	CASSVATTSMDGYTF
TRBV4-1	TRBJ1-4	CASSQIQDEKLFF
TRBV19	TRBJ2-3	CASSIGLADDTQYF
TRBV14	TRBJ1-5	CASSQGGGAQHF
TRBV5-4	TRBJ1-4	CASSQQDRGGYRLFF
TRBV18	TRBJ2-7	CASSPGPDGTAANYRMSYEQYF
TRBV19	TRBJ2-1	CASSAGTANEQFF
TRBV5-1	TRBJ1-1	CASSLLRGGQTEAFF
TRBV27	TRBJ2-1	CASSPFGLTYNEQFF
TRBV7-2	TRBJ2-7	CASSRRGPYEQYF
TRBV5-3	TRBJ1-4	CARSLIGRGQGPPFATNEKLFF
TRBV27	TRBJ2-7	CASSSSLRVFHEQYF
TRBV10-3	TRBJ1-2	CAISESRQSFYGYTF
TRBV7-9	TRBJ2-4	CASSLVSGTALAKNIQYF
TRBV28	TRBJ2-7	CAIKEPFNYEQYF
TRBV28	TRBJ1-5	CASSLGTGLGSNQPQHF
TRBV5-5	TRBJ2-7	CASSLQGVTILYEQYF
TRBV11-2	TRBJ2-1	CASSIRGGSSYNEQFF
TRBV19	TRBJ1-5	CASRGRRGQTNQPQHF
TRBV14	TRBJ1-1	CASSREGPNTEAFF
TRBV2	TRBJ2-5	CASSDFQETQYF
TRBV18	TRBJ2-7	CASSPGVAGQSSYEQYF
TRBV27	TRBJ1-3	CASSRRSGTGRNTIYF
TRBV9	TRBJ2-7	CASSEGIRGEQYF
TRBV30	TRBJ2-1	CAWSAGPAGIGYNEQFF
TRBV4-1	TRBJ2-7	CASSQAGGPAHYEQYF
TRBV9	TRBJ2-2	CASSSTRLAGLNTGELFF
TRBV27	TRBJ2-1	CASLTTGSSYNEQFF
TRBV29-1	TRBJ2-1	CSGGGYNEQFF
TRBV11-2	TRBJ2-1	CASSLGTSGYNEQFF
TRBV5-1	TRBJ1-2	CASSLAGGLNYGYTF
TRBV6-1	TRBJ1-3	CASREGLLPNTIYF
TRBV28	TRBJ2-7	CASSDAGLATYEQYF